The 6 T cell receptor beta chains presented below share a single source sample, sequenced in a study of OX40 agonist ivuxolimab in advanced cancers. The protocol used for the library was the immunoSEQ multiplex PCR assay. Imported from immuneACCESS, the table was reduced by TCRdb to in-frame sequences with V and J called. These copies leave out some clones; in studies compared against another copy, an unresolved V gene accounts for under half, and the cause of the remainder is not known. The sample data list tens of thousands of clones, and roughly 80% of these were observed just once. Approximately 5% of the sample lies in the top ten. The sequencing here drew on CD4+ or CD8+ T cells sorted from blood, taken in a trial of the OX40 agonist ivuxolimab. The receptors were sampled from an adult with an advanced solid tumor such as melanoma, head and neck, liver or kidney cancer.

The rearrangement uses TRBV21-1 and TRBJ1-3; TRBD1 is taken as the D call from the table, unchecked against the DNA. TRBV21-1 is tagged as a pseudogene. The CDR3 runs 20 residues. CDR3 residues: CASSGNRQGADRISGNTIYF. DNA of the CDR3: TGTGCCAGCAGCGGAAACAGACAGGGGGCCGACCGTATCTCTGGAAACACCATATATTTT.

The rearrangement joins TRBV6-1 to TRBJ1-1, with 9 bases aligning to TRBD1. This CDR3 region has 17 residues. The V gene's germline CDR1 is MNHNS and CDR2 SASEGT. V was pared by 4 bases and J by 7 bases, with 16 bases of the junction left unmatched. The CDR3 DNA sequence: TGTGCCAGCAGTGGACCCCGTCCGACAGGGGGAGGGGGTGAAGCTTTCTTT. Protein sequence: CASSGPRPTGGGGEAFF.

V usage is TRBV7-2 and J usage is TRBJ1-1; TRBD1 agrees at 10 bases. The CDR3 consists of 15 residues. The J segment lost 0 bases and the V segment lost 8 bases, leaving 6 bases of the junction unmatched. The V gene's germline CDR1 is SGHTA and CDR2 FQGNSA. The CDR3 coding sequence is TGTGCCAGCGGGGGACAGGGGCACATGAACACTGAAGCTTTCTTT. Protein sequence: CASGGQGHMNTEAFF.

The gene calls are TRBV29-1 and TRBJ1-3, with D perhaps matching TRBD1 (6 bases). The CDR3 covers 14 residues. V was clipped by 4 bases and J by 7 bases, with 17 bases between them. The germline gives CDR1 SQVTM, CDR2 ANQGSEA. The CDR3 spells CSVVRDRRENTIYF. The CDR3 DNA reads as TGCAGCGTTGTACGAGACAGGAGGGAGAACACCATATATTTT.

The chain employs TRBV25-1 and TRBJ2-3; D ambiguous. Trimming stripped 5 bases from V and 2 bases from J, with 2 bases between. The CDR3 extends over 11 amino acids. From germline, CDR1 is MGHDK and CDR2 SYGVNS. The CDR3 DNA is TGTGCCAGCAGTCTCACAGATACGCAGTATTTT. It encodes CASSLTDTQYF.

The chain is built from TRBV10-3 and TRBJ1-6, with 9 nucleotides matching TRBD1. With 5 bases clipped from V and 4 bases from J, the junction kept 3 bases outside the gene matches. Per germline, CDR1 ENHRY and CDR2 SYGVKD. CDR3 length: 15 residues. In DNA, the CDR3 is TGTGCCATCAGTACAGGGGGCGGTTATAATTCACCCCTCCACTTT. Translating gives CAISTGGGYNSPLHF.